This TCR beta chain was captured in a study of CD8+ T cells in alopecia areata. Study results and limitations: Throughout tofacitinib, many expanded lesional clones continued to persist in scalp and blood. Affected lesional scalp, above all in alopecia totalis/universalis, was more clonal than normal scalp. Among the top 100, expanded CD8+ clones were significantly decreased by tofacitinib, as was scalp clonality.

This clone was counted only a few times. The target antigen is unknown. Extracted RNA was reverse transcribed into cDNA, the sequencing template. The protocol was immunoSEQ multiplex PCR, while the TCRdb copy is restricted to in-frame clones and leaves out a portion. The sample yields 190,000 or so clones, over 45% seen once. Treatment defined: oral pan-JAK inhibitor, 5-10 mg twice daily. This sample comprised CD4+ T cells sorted from blood, obtained at week 24, from a patient treated with tofacitinib. The origin of this receptor is a human donor with alopecia areata.

CDR3: CASSNHRDRGREKLFF. The CDR3 nucleotides are TGTGCCAGCAGCAACCACCGGGACAGGGGACGGGAAAAACTGTTTTTT. The chain recombines TRBV7-9 with TRBJ1-4; 10 bases align to TRBD1. The germline V gene encodes CDR1 SEHNR and CDR2 FQNEAQ (reference sequence). The CDR3 consists of 16 residues. The ends lost 5 bases at V and 8 bases at J; junction bases unmatched: 11.